This TCR beta chain was identified during a study of T cells in Graves' hyperthyroidism and ophthalmopathy. Findings and limits, study-wide: A model using 13 V-J features told ophthalmopathy apart from stable hyperthyroidism. In the blood, most expanded thyroid clonotypes above 0.001 appeared as well.

Germline CDR1 MDHEN, CDR2 SYDVKM. The V gene lost 10 bases and the J gene lost 4 bases, with 13 bases spanning the gap. The length of the CDR3 is 12 residues. Lactation, pregnancy, other autoimmune disease or uncontrolled infection excluded patients. When hyperthyroidism was first diagnosed, the blood sample was taken, preceding any ophthalmopathy symptoms. RNA transcripts served as the template for amplifying TCR beta CDR3 regions. First-round RT-PCR with HTBI primers amplified the TCR CDR3 region. TCRdb redid the calling of the multiplex PCR reads with MiXCR, one entry per CDR3 protein. The table records fewer than 900,000 distinct CDR3 sequences, around 20% of them present only once. This clonotype has at least ten counts. The antigen remains unidentified.

The specimen sequenced was blood. The V and J genes are TRBV28 and TRBJ2-5; D remains unclear. The source is a woman aged 45 to 65 with Graves' hyperthyroidism that later progressed to Graves' ophthalmopathy. CDR3 residues: CATRTPLETQYF. CDR3 sequence (DNA): TGTGCCACCCGCACCCCGTTAGAGACCCAGTACTTC. Looking up the rest from reference TRBV28 and TRBJ2-5 gives the full variable domain: DVKVTQSSRYLVKRTGEKVFLECVQDMDHENMFWYRQDPGLGLRLIYFSYDVKMKEKGDIPEGYSVSREKKERFSLILESASTNQTSMYLCATRTPLETQYFGPGTRLLVL.